Below, one T cell receptor (beta chain) is given with its context. What it binds is unknown. This entry comes from a study of monozygotic twins with cystic fibrosis. Study-wide results and limits: In 13 of 16 pairs, V gene usage was closest to the co-twin's. Median Simpson clonality of approximately 0.0091 suggested naive T cells predominated. Unrelated CF individuals shared fewer identical clonotypes than monozygotic CF twins.

This CDR3 has 15 residues. Germline-derived CDR1 and CDR2 are SGHRS and YFSETQ. Trimming cost V 2 bases and J 4 bases, with 12 bases left between them. Libraries were prepared by immunoSEQ multiplex PCR; TCRdb keeps only in-frame clonotypes and omits some of them. There are 35,000 or so clones in the sample; roughly 84% occur only once, and around 1.7% lies in the top ten. The clonotype originates from a girl aged 2-10 years with cystic fibrosis. Sequencing was carried out using blood. The chain links TRBV5-1 to TRBJ2-2; no definite D call. In nucleotides, the CDR3 is TGCGCCAGCAGCTTTAAGTTGGGTTCCACCGGGGAGCTGTTTTTT. It specifies CASSFKLGSTGELFF. The full variable domain, in which reference TRBV5-1 and TRBJ2-2 provide the parts outside the CDR3, is KAGVTQTPRYLIKTRGQQVTLSCSPISGHRSVSWYQQTPGQGLQFLFEYFSETQRNKGNFPGRFSGRQFSNSRSEMNVSTLELGDSALYLCASSFKLGSTGELFFGEGSRLTVL.